This TCR beta chain is drawn from a study of cytomegalovirus exposure and HLA in healthy donors (dated by TCRdb to the late 2010s). The study in broad terms: According to an earlier analysis of several hundred of the donors, about 170 million T cells yielded roughly 110 million unique TCR beta sequences and 276 Gb of sequence data. The study used immunosequencing to profile the T cell repertoires of about 670 subjects and linked those repertoires to cytomegalovirus serostatus. The later analysis used no new phenotypic data to find candidate immune exposures, relying instead on TCR beta sequences and their occurrence across donors. To study patterns of TCR occurrence, a later analysis re-analyzed previously published TCR beta repertoires from 650 to 750 donors and added high-resolution HLA genotyping. To decide whether each TCR beta V gene segment behaved as functional or pseudogenic, an earlier analysis of 587 of the donors relied on high-throughput TCR beta sequencing. Among the roughly 400 genotyped donors, about 83% belonged to the genetic ancestry cluster associated with self-reported Caucasian donors. An early release that covered approximately 600 HLA-typed donors contained 250 to 350 gigabases of sequencing data and roughly 84 million unique TCR sequences. Alongside the repertoire data, information on donor age, sex, ethnicity and CMV serostatus was compiled. The study aimed to test whether signatures of past pathogen exposure could be identified by cataloging public T cell receptors. Both class I and class II loci were covered by HLA typing, at four-digit resolution. Because of strong linkage in the cohort, roughly five DR-DQ haplotypes were treated as single units for association and clustering. Across 398 genotyped donors of the cohort, an average of roughly 230,000 unique TCR beta nucleotide sequences per donor were sequenced, and approximately 19% of those sequences were non-productive. Along with the roughly 700-subject first cohort, a separate validation cohort of over 90 different subjects was used. Genome-wide SNP genotypes for about 55% of the roughly 670 donors were used in a later genetic analysis, which treated that subset as a discovery cohort. Every discovery cohort repertoire had been produced on one sequencing platform. Typing coverage varied by locus: roughly 629-640 donors for A, B, C, DRB1 and DQB1; more than 500 for DQA1; 606 for DPA1; approximately 470 for DPB1. To predict cytomegalovirus infection status, the study combined high-throughput TCR immunosequencing, statistical association of individual TCRs with disease status, and machine learning. The paper's findings and limits, for the study overall: A later analysis found that most CMV-associated TCR beta chains appeared HLA-restricted, with HLA associations seemingly driven largely by CMV exposure. It was suggested by the authors that the approach could potentially be generalized to other disease states and immunological phenotypes. The cohort was sequenced for TCR beta chains only, and without alpha or paired-chain data the features that could be detected were limited. When HLA alleles, especially DR and DQ, strongly co-occurred, TCR associations were difficult to assign to individual alleles. Linkage disequilibrium might explain the correlated functional status among segregating V segments, but an unknown experimental factor could not be excluded. In a later analysis, TCR association rates were found to vary across HLA loci, with the most associated TCRs seen for DRB1 alleles and the fewest for HLA-C alleles. A few of the identified cytomegalovirus-associated TCR beta chains were confirmed in vitro to be specific for cytomegalovirus antigens. In the study, approximately 160 TCR beta chains were listed as associated with cytomegalovirus. Roughly uniform sequencing depth across donors was assumed in presence/absence analyses, although this assumption may not hold. Cytomegalovirus status was reported to be diagnosed by the classifier with high specificity and sensitivity in both the original and validation cohorts. In a later genetic analysis, fewer N-insertions in productive TCRs were reported among donors in an Asian-associated ancestry cluster than the approximately 670-donor mean. In a later analysis, about 17,000 TCR beta sequences were associated with specific HLA alleles at a false discovery rate of 0.05. Some IMGT-functional V segments, including TRBV6-2 and TRBV6-3, could not be distinguished by the 87-base-pair reads and were therefore excluded. A later genetic analysis associated a missense DCLRE1C variant with V-gene and J-gene trimming of TCR beta chains, and an independent cohort replicated the association. According to a later analysis, parvovirus B19, influenza, CMV and Epstein-Barr virus appeared linked to several top co-occurrence clusters. A group of highly shared sequence variants was considered likely to be a technical artifact of the sequencing pipeline. A later analysis found that HLA-associated TCR beta chains were more clonally expanded and had lower generation probabilities than equally common non-associated chains. Because counts were too low, about 18 rarely observed V segments, including chromosome 9 orphons, were excluded from the earlier analysis of 587 of the donors. A further reported finding was that TCR beta sequences accurately predicted the HLA-A and HLA-B alleles for most subjects in the first cohort. Immune exposure information for the cohort was limited to CMV serostatus. Most TCR sequences were observed very rarely across donors, whereas some public TCRs were present in many individuals. Because HLA typing was missing for some donors at each locus, association tests included only the typed subset. Broadly in line with IMGT annotations, most TCR beta V segments showed up in productive rearrangements about 87% or about 30% of the time in an earlier analysis of a few hundred of the donors.

From the cysteine up to the phenylalanine, the CDR3 has a length of 16 residues. Left in the record is the CDR3 DNA by itself, 48 bases read in frame from the first base. Ends trimmed: V by 6 bases, J by 6 bases; bases unmatched to a gene: 4. About this clone: Its antigen specificity is not known. Base qualities were left out, and no much larger clone turns up one base away.

In total, 600 or so healthy bone marrow donors made up the cohort. At the time of sampling, every cohort member was nominally healthy, though immune exposures that went unrecorded were likely present. The donor tested CMV seronegative, placing the donor among the 352 seronegative members of the cohort. A peripheral blood sample was provided by each donor, and peripheral blood mononuclear cells were used for TCR beta sequencing. The Qiagen DNeasy Blood Extraction Kit was used to extract genomic DNA from the blood cell samples. The library was made by the immunoSEQ multiplex PCR assay. For the multiplex PCR, a mixture combining 60 forward primers for TCR Vbeta segments and 13 reverse primers for TCR Jbeta segments was used. The CDR3 region of rearranged TCR beta genes was amplified from genomic DNA by a multiplex PCR assay. On the Illumina HiSeq System, the amplified TCR beta libraries were sequenced as 87-base-pair reads. Per the original workflow: In a later analysis, 70 million to 95 million unique TCR beta chains were counted across the 500 to 700 repertoires, and some 10 million of these chains were shared by at least two donors. Raw reads were error-corrected and collapsed into unique sequences with a nearest-neighbor algorithm that merged closely related sequences to remove PCR and sequencing errors. V, D and J gene segments were assigned by aligning CDR3 sequences to IMGT reference sequences. Each retained sequence needed at least a six-nucleotide match to both a V gene segment and a J gene segment. A rearrangement was called productive if the CDR3 had no stop codons and remained in frame with V and J, and every other rearrangement was called non-productive. Following IMGT convention, CDR3 was defined as the stretch from the second conserved V-encoded cysteine up to the conserved J-encoded phenylalanine. The earlier analysis of about 610 of the donors excluded any sequence lacking an unambiguous match to a single V gene segment. An earlier analysis of 587 of the donors called V segments functional above 56.7% productive rearrangements and segregating when the between-donor standard deviation exceeded 5%. To diagnose cytomegalovirus status from the catalog of TCR beta chain sequences, a statistical classification framework was built. In a later analysis, V and J genes were assigned by comparing TCR nucleotide sequences against IMGT/GENE-DB human TR gene sequences. A later analysis assigned CDR3 sequences and most-parsimonious VDJ recombination scenarios with the TCRdist pipeline. In a later analysis, each TCR beta chain was defined by its CDR3 amino acid sequence together with its V-gene family, and reads lacking a unique V-gene family were excluded. A later analysis removed 592 highly shared, low-generation-probability nucleotide sequences to deal with suspected cross-contamination and a sequencing artifact. In a later analysis, a clonal expansion index was calculated for each public chain from normalized within-repertoire ranks of inferred template counts. In a later analysis, generation probabilities were computed using a VDJ recombination model fitted to out-of-frame rearrangements, and the results were checked against IGoR. In a later analysis, hypergeometric tests were used to score TCR-TCR, TCR-HLA and TCR-CMV co-occurrence, with a repertoire-size bias correction applied to TCR pairs. In a later analysis, false discovery rates were estimated by permuting HLA or CMV assignments 20 times. In a later analysis, co-occurring TCRs were grouped using DBSCAN, with TCRdist sequence similarity added in when clustering inside HLA-allele-positive subsets. Co-occurrence clustering excluded repertoires with fewer than 30,000 or more than 120,000 public chains, plus five with anomalous nucleotide sharing. Not all clones reach the TCRdb copy of this immuneACCESS table, which keeps in-frame sequences only. Checked studies attribute under half of the gap to unresolved V genes and leave the rest unexplained. Clone size and V and J calls were adopted from that table, with D and trimming inferred from the DNA. The sample table lists about 130,000 clones, roughly 79% of them with a count of one. The ten largest clones capture approximately 1.1% of the sample.

The sequence was collected from a male donor in good health and CMV-seronegative. The sample consisted of PBMCs. The rearrangement combines TRBV6-7 with TRBJ2-2; TRBD2 matches 16 bases in the middle. TRBV6-7 is an open reading frame whose function is uncertain. The CDR3 protein sequence reads: CASRPGTSGGAGELFF. The DNA sequence reads TGTGCCAGCAGACCCGGGACTAGCGGGGGGGCCGGGGAGCTGTTTTTT.